These 15 T cell receptor beta chains share one sample of origin, sequenced in a study of metastatic and nonmetastatic thyroid tumors. Before thyroid surgery, none of the patients had received any treatment. TCRdb re-called the PCR reads with MiXCR. The data show some 25,000 clones, with 19% seen just once and roughly 5% held by the top ten. Specimen: blood. These receptors were taken from a male donor with papillary thyroid cancer or a benign thyroid nodule (not recorded which). Some clones in this sample may be carry-over from other donors' samples.

The chain recombines TRBV6-4 with TRBJ1-6; no clear D gene. The CDR3 length is 13 residues. CDR1 is MRHNA and CDR2 is SNTAGT in the germline V gene. V was cut by 2 bases and J by 5 bases, with 4 bases left in between. The CDR3 spells CASSDSHNSPLHF. CDR3 DNA: TGTGCCAGCAGTGACAGTCATAATTCACCCCTCCACTTT.

This clone has ten or more counts. V gene TRBV29-1 combines with J gene TRBJ2-3, with 14 bases fitting TRBD2. V shed 6 bases and J 4 bases; nucleotides not matched to a gene: 3. The CDR3 is 14 amino acids. In germline, CDR1 is SQVTM, CDR2 ANQGSEA. This chain's CDR3 is CSVGTSGSADTQYF. In DNA, the CDR3 is TGCAGCGTCGGGACTAGCGGGAGCGCAGATACGCAGTATTTT.

This clone was detected a few times. The junction and the germline gene differ at one end; a read error may be behind it. The CDR3 region has the DNA TGTGCCAGCAGTTTATTTCTCGGGACCCCGCAAGAGACCCCGTACTTC. As protein: CASSLFLGTPQETPYF. This rearrangement joins TRBV27 to TRBJ2-5; TRBD1 or TRBD2 may be the D gene (5 bases each). The germline CDR1 and CDR2 sequences are MNHEY and SMNVEV (reference sequence). The CDR3 loop spans 16 amino acids.

This clone has a count of ten or more. Other DNA sequences in this specimen translate into the identical CDR3. V gene TRBV7-9 combines with J gene TRBJ2-7; D gene unclear. The germline CDR1 and CDR2 sequences are SEHNR and FQNEAQ (reference sequence). The CDR3 has 12 amino acids. The ends were cut back, 2 bases at V and 5 bases at J, with 7 bases in the middle. CDR3 in DNA: TGTGCCAGCAGCTTACCAGCTAACGAGCAGTACTTC. It is translated as CASSLPANEQYF.

The DNA for the CDR3 is TGTGCCAGCAGCAAGGGACTAGCGGGAATGGGGGAGCAGTTCTTC. This encodes CASSKGLAGMGEQFF. V usage is TRBV7-3 and J usage is TRBJ2-1; the match to TRBD2 covers 13 bases. Germline V lookup: CDR1 SGHTA, CDR2 FQGTGA. The CDR3 loop spans 15 amino acids. Losses at the gene ends were 5 bases for V and 10 bases for J; bases not matched to a gene: 8. Using reference TRBV7-3 and TRBJ2-1 for the parts outside the CDR3, the full variable domain is GAGVSQTPSNKVTEKGKYVELRCDPISGHTALYWYRQSLGQGPEFLIYFQGTGAADDSGLPNDRFFAVRPEGSVSTLKIQRTERGDSAVYLCASSKGLAGMGEQFFGPGTRLTVL.

This rearrangement joins TRBV19 to TRBJ1-5, with no clear D. The germline V and J ends were trimmed by 5 bases and 2 bases, with 13 bases remaining between them. Germline CDR1 reads LNHDA; CDR2 reads SQIVND (reference sequence). The CDR3 consists of 15 residues. The CDR3 nucleotides read TGTGCCAGTAGTGACCGGTGGGGTGGCAATCAGCCCCAGCATTTT. It translates to CASSDRWGGNQPQHF.

This clone was seen many times. A junction end diverges from the germline sequence, so it may reflect a read error. The chain has TRBV18 and TRBJ2-7; possibly TRBD2 for D (6 bases). Per the germline V gene, CDR1 is KGHSH and CDR2 is LQKENI. This CDR3 spans 15 amino acids. CDR3 region: CASSPRTIPSDEQYF. The CDR3 nucleotides are TGTGCCAGCTCACCAAGGACTATACCCTCCGACGAGCAGTACTTC.

This clone was recorded many times. This rearrangement joins TRBV3-1 to TRBJ2-5; D possibly corresponds to TRBD2 (6 bases). The CDR3 consists of 15 residues. From germline, CDR1 is LGHDT and CDR2 YNNKEL (reference sequence). Trimming removed 4 bases at V and 5 bases at J, with 17 bases between. In DNA form, the CDR3 reads TGTGCCAGCAGCCCAGGGACTTCCCCAGGGGAGACCCAGTACTTC. Protein sequence: CASSPGTSPGETQYF.

This chain joins TRBV7-2 and TRBJ2-3, with 9 bases aligning to TRBD2. The CDR3 sequence is 15 residues long. The J segment lost 6 bases and the V segment lost 2 bases, leaving 6 bases of the junction unmatched. Germline lookup yields CDR1 SGHTA and CDR2 FQGNSA. CDR3 coding DNA: TGTGCCAGCAGCTTAAGCGGGAGGAGGGATGATACGCAGTATTTT. Its translation is CASSLSGRRDDTQYF.

By proportion, this clone is medium-sized. The chain couples TRBV27 to TRBJ2-6, with a tentative D call TRBD2 (5 bases). This CDR3 is built from 17 residues. The V and J ends lost 4 bases and 2 bases respectively, with 15 bases between them. Per the germline V gene, CDR1 is MNHEY and CDR2 is SMNVEV (reference sequence). CDR3 coding DNA: TGTGCCAGCAGTTCGGCCATTAGGAGGACTGGGGCCAACGTCCTGACTTTC. It yields the protein CASSSAIRRTGANVLTF.

This clone occurred many times. The chain couples TRBV20-1 to TRBJ2-1; no firm D call. The V and J ends lost 3 bases and 7 bases respectively, with 13 bases between them. CDR1 DFQATT and CDR2 SNEGSKA come from the germline V gene (reference sequence). This CDR3 spans 13 amino acids. The CDR3 bases are TGCAGTGCTAGGGGCGGCATTCTGAATGAGCAGTTCTTC. It translates to CSARGGILNEQFF.

In this sample, this clone is medium-sized (0.01 to 0.1%). The J gene is TRBJ2-5, the V gene TRBV28; D is possibly TRBD1 or TRBD2 (6 bases each). Germline CDR1 reads MDHEN; CDR2 reads SYDVKM. Trimming left V 10 bases short and J 4 bases short, with 16 bases between. This CDR3 contains 13 residues. CDR3 region: CAKKGGNRETQYF. CDR3 coding DNA: TGTGCCAAAAAGGGGGGAAATAGAGAGACCCAGTACTTC. The whole variable domain, filled in from reference TRBV28 and TRBJ2-5, reads DVKVTQSSRYLVKRTGEKVFLECVQDMDHENMFWYRQDPGLGLRLIYFSYDVKMKEKGDIPEGYSVSREKKERFSLILESASTNQTSMYLCAKKGGNRETQYFGPGTRLLVL.

The rearrangement joins TRBV5-1 to TRBJ2-7, with 8 positions matching TRBD2. Germline CDR1 reads SGHRS; CDR2 reads YFSETQ. The CDR3 is made up of 14 amino acids. V trimming: 4 bases; J trimming: 5 bases; junction bases outside the gene matches: 8. The CDR3, as DNA: TGCGCCAGCAGCATCCGGGAGGGGAGGGACGAGCAGTACTTC. This encodes CASSIREGRDEQYF.

This clone was seen a handful of times. The V call is TRBV2, the J call TRBJ2-1; maybe TRBD2 (5 bases). CDR3 length equals 13 residues. Looked up from germline, CDR1 is SNHLY and CDR2 is FYNNEI. The germline V and J ends were trimmed by 7 bases and 6 bases, with 13 bases remaining between them. CDR3 in amino acids: CASTVLATNEQFF. CDR3 sequence (DNA): TGTGCCAGCACGGTCCTAGCCACCAATGAGCAGTTCTTC. The whole variable domain, remainder taken from reference TRBV2 and TRBJ2-1, is EPEVTQTPSHQVTQMGQEVILRCVPISNHLYFYWYRQILGQKVEFLVSFYNNEISEKSEIFDDQFSVERPDGSNFTLKIRSTKLEDSAMYFCASTVLATNEQFFGPGTRLTVL.

The rearrangement uses TRBV11-2 and TRBJ2-7, with 9 nucleotides matching TRBD2. The V gene's germline CDR1 is SGHAT and CDR2 FQNNGV. J lost 2 bases, V lost 7 bases, and 9 bases had no gene match. The CDR3 loop spans 15 amino acids. CDR3 in amino acids: CASNSTSSGAYEQYF. CDR3 bases: TGTGCCAGCAACTCTACGTCTAGCGGGGCCTACGAGCAGTACTTC.